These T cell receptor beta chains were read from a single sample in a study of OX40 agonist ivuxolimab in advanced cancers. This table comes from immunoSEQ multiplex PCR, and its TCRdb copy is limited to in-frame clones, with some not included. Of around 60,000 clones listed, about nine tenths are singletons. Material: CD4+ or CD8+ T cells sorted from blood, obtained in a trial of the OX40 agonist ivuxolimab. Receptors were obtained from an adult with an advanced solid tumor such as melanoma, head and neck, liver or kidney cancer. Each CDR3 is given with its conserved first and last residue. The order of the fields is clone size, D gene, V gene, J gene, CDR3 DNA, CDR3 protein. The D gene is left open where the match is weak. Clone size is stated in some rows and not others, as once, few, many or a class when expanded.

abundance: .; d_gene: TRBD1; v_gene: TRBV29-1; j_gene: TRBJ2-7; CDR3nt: TGCAGCGTTGAGGGCGGGACAGGGATCAGCGAGCAGTACTTC; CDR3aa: CSVEGGTGISEQYF
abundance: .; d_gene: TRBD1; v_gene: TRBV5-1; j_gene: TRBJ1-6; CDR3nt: TGCGCCAGCAGCCTATGGGGTACGGGACAGGGTGGTTCACCCCTCCACTTT; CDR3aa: CASSLWGTGQGGSPLHF
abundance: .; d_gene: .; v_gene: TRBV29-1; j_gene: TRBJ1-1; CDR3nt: TGCAGCGTTCTAAGGGCGAACACTGAAGCTTTCTTT; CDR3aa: CSVLRANTEAFF
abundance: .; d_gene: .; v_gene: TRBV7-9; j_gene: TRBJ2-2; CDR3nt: TGTGCCAGCAGCCCTCCCTGGTCTGGGGGGGAGCTGTTTTTT; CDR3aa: CASSPPWSGGELFF
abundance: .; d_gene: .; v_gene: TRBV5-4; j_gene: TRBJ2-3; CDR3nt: TGTGCCAGCAGCGGGGGGGGCGCAGGCCCCACAGATACGCAGTATTTT; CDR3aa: CASSGGGAGPTDTQYF
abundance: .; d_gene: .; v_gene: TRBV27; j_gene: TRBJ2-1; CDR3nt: TGTGCCAGCAATACAGACGCCCGAGGTTGGTTCTTC; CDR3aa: CASNTDARGWFF
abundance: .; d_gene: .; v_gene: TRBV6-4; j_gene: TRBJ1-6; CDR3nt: TGTGCCAGCAGACCAGCGAGCTCCTATAATTCACCCCTCCACTTT; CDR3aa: CASRPASSYNSPLHF
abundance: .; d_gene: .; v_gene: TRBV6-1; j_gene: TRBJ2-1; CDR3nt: TGTGCCAGCTCGGGTGAGCAGTTCTTC; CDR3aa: CASSGEQFF
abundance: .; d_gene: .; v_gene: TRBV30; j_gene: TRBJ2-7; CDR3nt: TGTGCCTGGAGTGTATGGGCTTCATCCTACGAGCAGTACTTC; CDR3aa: CAWSVWASSYEQYF
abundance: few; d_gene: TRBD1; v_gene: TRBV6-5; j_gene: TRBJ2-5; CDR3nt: TGTGCCAGCGGGACAGAAGAGACCCAGTACTTC; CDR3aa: CASGTEETQYF
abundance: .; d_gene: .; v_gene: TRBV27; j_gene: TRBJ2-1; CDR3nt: TGTGCCAGCAGTTTAGATCTTGTAGCGCCTCTCTCCTACAATGAGCAGTTCTTC; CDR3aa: CASSLDLVAPLSYNEQFF
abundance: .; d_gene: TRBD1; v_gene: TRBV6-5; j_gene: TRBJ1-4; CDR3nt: TGTGCCAGCAGGCCAGACAGGGTAGTTAGGGAAAAACTGTTTTTT; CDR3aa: CASRPDRVVREKLFF
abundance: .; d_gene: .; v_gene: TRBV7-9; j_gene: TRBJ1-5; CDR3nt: TGTGCCAGCAGCCACCGGGACACCGTTGGGCATCAGCCCCAGCATTTT; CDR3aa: CASSHRDTVGHQPQHF
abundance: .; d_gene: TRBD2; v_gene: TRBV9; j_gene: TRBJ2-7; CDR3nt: TGTGCCAGCAGCGCAGAGCCTAGCGGGAGGTACGAGCAGTACTTC; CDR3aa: CASSAEPSGRYEQYF
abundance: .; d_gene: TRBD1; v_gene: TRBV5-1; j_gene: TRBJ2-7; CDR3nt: TGCGCCAGCAGCTTGGGACATCGGGACAGCTCCTACGAGCAGTACTTC; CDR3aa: CASSLGHRDSSYEQYF
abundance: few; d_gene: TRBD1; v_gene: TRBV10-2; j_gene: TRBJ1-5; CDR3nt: TGCGCCAGCAGTGGACAGGGGGCGCTTAGCAATCAGCCCCAGCATTTT; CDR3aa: CASSGQGALSNQPQHF
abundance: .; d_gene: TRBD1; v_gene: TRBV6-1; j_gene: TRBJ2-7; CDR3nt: TGTGCCAGCAGTGGGGGACAGATCTACGAGCAGTACTTC; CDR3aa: CASSGGQIYEQYF
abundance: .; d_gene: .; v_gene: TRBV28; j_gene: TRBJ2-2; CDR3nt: TGTGCCAGCAATCACATAACAGGAACCGGGGAGCTGTTTTTT; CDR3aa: CASNHITGTGELFF
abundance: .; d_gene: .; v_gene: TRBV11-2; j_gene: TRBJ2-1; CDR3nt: TGTGCCAGCAGCGCGAGGGGGGAAAGCTCCTACAATGAGCAGTTCTTC; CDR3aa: CASSARGESSYNEQFF
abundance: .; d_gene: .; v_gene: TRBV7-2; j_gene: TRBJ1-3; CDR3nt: TGTGCCAGCAGCTTACTAGGCGACACCATATATTTT; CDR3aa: CASSLLGDTIYF
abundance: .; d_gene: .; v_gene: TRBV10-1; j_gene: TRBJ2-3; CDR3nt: TGCGCCAGCAGTGATTGGCGGGACCCAGATACGCAGTATTTT; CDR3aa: CASSDWRDPDTQYF
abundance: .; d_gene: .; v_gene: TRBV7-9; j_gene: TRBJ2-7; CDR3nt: TGTGCCAGCAGCGGGGGGACTCCATACGAGCAGTACTTC; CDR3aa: CASSGGTPYEQYF
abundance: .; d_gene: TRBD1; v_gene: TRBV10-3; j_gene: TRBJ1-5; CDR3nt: TGTGCCATCAGTGATCCGGACAGGGAAGGCAATCAGCCCCAGCATTTT; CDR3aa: CAISDPDREGNQPQHF
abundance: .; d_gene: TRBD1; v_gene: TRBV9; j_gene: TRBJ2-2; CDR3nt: TGTGCCAGCAGCGGGACAGGGTTCACCGGGGAGCTGTTTTTT; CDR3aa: CASSGTGFTGELFF
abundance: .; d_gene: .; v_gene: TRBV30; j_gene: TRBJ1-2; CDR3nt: TGTGCCTGGAGTGCCCCCGGGACAATCGGCTACACCTTC; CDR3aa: CAWSAPGTIGYTF
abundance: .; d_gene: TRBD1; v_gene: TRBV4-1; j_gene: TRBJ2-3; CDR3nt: TGCGCCAGCAGCCCCGGACAGGTCAACACAGATACGCAGTATTTT; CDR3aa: CASSPGQVNTDTQYF
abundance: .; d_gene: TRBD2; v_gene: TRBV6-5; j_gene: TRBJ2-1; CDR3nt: TGTGCCAGCAGTTACTCTCTAGCGGGATACAATGAGCAGTTCTTC; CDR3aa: CASSYSLAGYNEQFF
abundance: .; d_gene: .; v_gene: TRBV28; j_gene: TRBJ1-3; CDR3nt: TGTGCCAGCAGTTCTTACTCTGGAAACACCATATATTTT; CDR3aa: CASSSYSGNTIYF
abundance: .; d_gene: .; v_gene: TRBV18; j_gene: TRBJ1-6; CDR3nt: TGTGCCAGCTCAGCCACAGAGAGCCGGACACCCCTCCACTTT; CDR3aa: CASSATESRTPLHF
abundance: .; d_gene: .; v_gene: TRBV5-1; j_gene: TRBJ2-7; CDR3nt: TGCGCCAGCAGCTTGTCCGGGGCGTCGTACGAGCAGTACTTC; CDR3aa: CASSLSGASYEQYF
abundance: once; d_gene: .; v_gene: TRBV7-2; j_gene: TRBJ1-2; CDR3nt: TGTGCCAGCAGCCCTGACATGAACTATGGCTACACCTTC; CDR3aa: CASSPDMNYGYTF
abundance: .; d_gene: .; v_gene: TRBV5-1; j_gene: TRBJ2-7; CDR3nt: TGCGCCAGCAGCATACCAGACAGTGCCGAGCAGTACTTC; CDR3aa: CASSIPDSAEQYF
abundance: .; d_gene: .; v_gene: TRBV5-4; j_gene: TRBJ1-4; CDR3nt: TGTGCCAGCAGCTGGGGCGGTAATGAAAAACTGTTTTTT; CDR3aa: CASSWGGNEKLFF
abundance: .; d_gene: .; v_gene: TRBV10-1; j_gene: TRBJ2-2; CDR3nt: TGCGCCAGCAGTGACAGGGGGGCAAGCACCGGGGAGCTGTTTTTT; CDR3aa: CASSDRGASTGELFF
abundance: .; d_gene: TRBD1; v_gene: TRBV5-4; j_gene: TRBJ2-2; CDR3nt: TGTGCCAGCAGCCCCGGGGGGACAGGGGTTGGCGCCGGGGAGCTGTTTTTT; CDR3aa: CASSPGGTGVGAGELFF